What follows are 27 T cell receptor beta chains derived from one specimen sequenced in a study of blood T cell repertoires in COVID-19. Assay used: immunoSEQ multiplex PCR; TCRdb lists only in-frame clones, some missing. The sample holds 130,000 to 150,000 clones, 70% to 90% seen once. The specimen was peripheral blood. The receptor set was obtained from a man aged 60 to 69 with active or convalescent COVID-19.

The chain has TRBV7-7 and TRBJ2-7; 7 bases are a match to TRBD1. The CDR3 runs to 14 residues. Looked up from germline, CDR1 is SSHAT and CDR2 is FNYEAQ (reference sequence). V gave up 11 bases and J gave up 1 base; unmatched junction bases: 11. The CDR3 bases are TGTGCCGGGTATACGGACAGGCAGTCCTACGAGCAGTACTTC. Translating gives CAGYTDRQSYEQYF. Full variable domain (rest looked up from reference TRBV7-7 and TRBJ2-7): GAGVSQSPRYKVTKRGQDVTLRCDPISSHATLYWYQQALGQGPEFLTYFNYEAQPDKSGLPSDRFSAERPEGSISTLTIQRTEQRDSAMYRCAGYTDRQSYEQYFGPGTRLTVT.

This clone was detected only once. V gene TRBV2 combines with J gene TRBJ2-3; 10 bases align to TRBD2. The junction had 6 bases not matched to a gene; V was cut back by 2 bases and J by 1 base. This CDR3 is built from 17 residues. Germline CDR1 SNHLY, CDR2 FYNNEI. The CDR3 loop is CASSEQEREGGTDTQYF. Here the CDR3 DNA reads TGTGCCAGCAGTGAACAGGAGCGGGAGGGGGGCACAGATACGCAGTATTTT.

V usage is TRBV7-9 and J usage is TRBJ2-4, with 11 bases lining up with TRBD1. This CDR3 spans 18 amino acids. CDR1 is SEHNR, CDR2 FQNEAQ, per germline (reference sequence). V was pared by 0 bases and J by 1 base, with 5 bases of the junction left unmatched. CDR3 bases: TGTGCCAGCAGCTTAGCGCCCGGGACAGGGGGTGCCAAAAACATTCAGTACTTC. Protein sequence: CASSLAPGTGGAKNIQYF. The full variable domain, in which reference TRBV7-9 and TRBJ2-4 provide the parts outside the CDR3, is DTGVSQNPRHKITKRGQNVTFRCDPISEHNRLYWYRQTLGQGPEFLTYFQNEAQLEKSRLLSDRFSAERPKGSFSTLEIQRTEQGDSAMYLCASSLAPGTGGAKNIQYFGAGTRLSVL.

CDR3 sequence: CASSHAGTSGGYEQFF. The DNA for the CDR3 is TGTGCCAGCAGCCACGCCGGGACTAGCGGGGGGTATGAGCAGTTCTTC. The rearrangement joins TRBV4-2 to TRBJ2-1, with 15 bases fitting TRBD2. V shed 3 bases and J 8 bases; nucleotides not matched to a gene: 5. The germline CDR1 and CDR2 sequences are LGHNA and YNFKEQ. The CDR3 is 16 residues long.

The chain links TRBV18 to TRBJ2-7; no clear D. V was clipped by 3 bases and J by 3 bases, with 3 bases between them. Germline CDR1 is KGHSH and CDR2 is LQKENI. The CDR3 spans 11 residues. The CDR3 loop is CASSPRYEQYF. CDR3 coding DNA: TGTGCCAGCTCACCCCGCTACGAGCAGTACTTC.

V gene TRBV30 combines with J gene TRBJ2-2, with TRBD2 matching over 7 bases. CDR1 GTSNPN and CDR2 SVGIG come from the germline V gene (reference sequence). This CDR3 contains 13 residues. Trimming cost V 8 bases and J 8 bases; bases outside gene matches: 11. CDR3 nucleotide sequence: TGTGCCACCGGACTAGTGGTATCGGGGGAGCTGTTTTTT. This translates into CATGLVVSGELFF.

This clone was detected a few times. V usage is TRBV3-1 (or the pseudogene TRBV3-2) and J usage is TRBJ2-5; D is undetermined. Looked up from germline, CDR1 is LGHDT and CDR2 is YNNKEL (reference sequence). Trimming stripped 2 bases from V and 5 bases from J, with 9 bases between. The CDR3 is 13 residues long. CDR3 DNA sequence: TGTGCCAGCAGCCAAAGGTTCGGGGAGACCCAGTACTTC. Residues: CASSQRFGETQYF.

In its sample, this clone was seen a few times. The chain recombines TRBV7-6 with TRBJ1-4; the match to TRBD1 covers 7 bases. Losses at the gene ends were 0 bases for V and 2 bases for J; bases not matched to a gene: 3. This CDR3 has 16 residues. Germline V CDR1 and CDR2: SGHVS, FNYEAQ. The CDR3: CASSLAGTATNEKLFF. CDR3 coding DNA: TGTGCCAGCAGCTTAGCCGGGACAGCCACTAATGAAAAACTGTTTTTT.

This chain joins TRBV4-3 and TRBJ2-3; D is uncertain. Trimming shortened V by 0 bases and J by 3 bases, and 10 bases separated the two germline ends. CDR3 length equals 15 residues. Germline lookup yields CDR1 LGHNA and CDR2 YSLEER. The CDR3: CASSQDHASTDTQYF. The CDR3 DNA sequence: TGCGCCAGCAGCCAAGATCACGCCAGTACAGATACGCAGTATTTT.

This clone turned up a few times. The chain links TRBV27 to TRBJ1-1; 7 bases fit TRBD1. CDR1 and CDR2 from the germline V gene are MNHEY and SMNVEV (reference sequence). The CDR3 is made up of 15 amino acids. J gave up 1 base and V 6 bases, and 8 bases lay outside the gene matches. The CDR3 here is CASSLRDRPNTEAFF. The CDR3 DNA reads TGTGCCAGCAGCTTACGGGACAGACCGAACACTGAAGCTTTCTTT.

This chain uses TRBV7-6 with TRBJ1-3; no firm D call. The CDR3 is 17 residues long. Germline CDR1 reads SGHVS; CDR2 reads FNYEAQ. V dropped 5 bases and J dropped 0 bases, with 17 bases sitting between them. The CDR3 nucleotides read TGTGCCAGCAGCAAGTTTCTCCGCACAGTCTCTGGAAACACCATATATTTT. Translation gives CASSKFLRTVSGNTIYF. The full variable domain, in which reference TRBV7-6 and TRBJ1-3 provide the parts outside the CDR3, is GAGVSQSPRYKVTKRGQDVALRCDPISGHVSLYWYRQALGQGPEFLTYFNYEAQQDKSGLPNDRFSAERPEGSISTLTIQRTEQRDSAMYRCASSKFLRTVSGNTIYFGEGSWLTVV.

A single count supports this clone. V and J are TRBV7-3 and TRBJ2-2, with D possibly being TRBD2 (5 bases). Germline CDR1 reads SGHTA; CDR2 reads FQGTGA. The CDR3 contains 13 residues. Trimming removed 4 bases at V and 5 bases at J, with 8 bases between. The CDR3 DNA follows: TGTGCCAGCAGCTCAACTAGAACCGGGGAGCTGTTTTTT. It yields the protein CASSSTRTGELFF.

The rearrangement joins TRBV3-1 (or the pseudogene TRBV3-2) to TRBJ2-3; 10 bases map to TRBD2. The CDR3 is made up of 15 amino acids. CDR1 and CDR2 from the germline V gene are LGHDT and YNNKEL (reference sequence). The ends lost 0 bases at V and 5 bases at J; junction bases unmatched: 2. CDR3 region: CASSQDPSGRDTQYF. CDR3 DNA sequence: TGTGCCAGCAGCCAAGATCCTAGCGGGAGAGATACGCAGTATTTT.

The rearrangement joins TRBV5-1 to TRBJ2-7; weak D call: TRBD1 (5 bases). From germline, CDR1 is SGHRS and CDR2 YFSETQ. The CDR3 totals 13 residues. The V end lost 4 bases, the J end lost 5 bases, and 13 bases lay between the germline ends. The CDR3 DNA is TGCGCCAGCAGCCCCGAAGGGGCGGACGAGCAGTACTTC. It yields the protein CASSPEGADEQYF.

The chain carries TRBV12-3 or TRBV12-4 and TRBJ1-4; D remains ambiguous. The V gene lost 6 bases and the J gene lost 0 bases, with 5 bases spanning the gap. The CDR3 is 13 amino acids. The CDR3 coding sequence is TGTGCCAGCAGGACAACAACTAATGAAAAACTGTTTTTT. As protein: CASRTTTNEKLFF.

The chain employs TRBV12-1 and TRBJ2-5; TRBD2 is the table's D call, not checked against the DNA. TRBV12-1 is assigned pseudogene status. The CDR3 extends over 20 amino acids. CDR3 nucleotide sequence: TGTGCCAGCAGCCGTTCCGGGGGCTCCAGGGGGACTAGCCTAACAGAGACCCAGTACTTC. Protein product: CASSRSGGSRGTSLTETQYF.

The rearrangement uses TRBV28 and TRBJ2-7; D call uncertain. The V gene lost 4 bases and the J gene lost 3 bases, with 16 bases spanning the gap. This CDR3 comprises 15 residues. Germline assignment: CDR1 MDHEN and CDR2 SYDVKM. In DNA, the CDR3 is TGTGCCAGCAGTTCCCCAGGATCCAAGGTCTACGAGCAGTACTTC. This codes for CASSSPGSKVYEQYF.

This rearrangement joins TRBV28 to TRBJ2-7, with TRBD1 as a possible D gene (5 bases). Germline V CDR1 and CDR2: MDHEN, SYDVKM. The CDR3 spans 18 residues. V was cut by 6 bases and J by 0 bases, with 24 bases left in between. CDR3: CASSSTIRDRTPSYEQYF. DNA of the CDR3: TGTGCCAGCAGCTCCACGATCAGGGATCGAACCCCCTCCTACGAGCAGTACTTC. The whole variable domain, filled in from reference TRBV28 and TRBJ2-7, reads DVKVTQSSRYLVKRTGEKVFLECVQDMDHENMFWYRQDPGLGLRLIYFSYDVKMKEKGDIPEGYSVSREKKERFSLILESASTNQTSMYLCASSSTIRDRTPSYEQYFGPGTRLTVT.

This chain uses TRBV24-1 with TRBJ2-5, with 9 bases fitting TRBD2. Germline-derived CDR1 and CDR2 are KGHDR and SFDVKD. The CDR3 length is 16 residues. Trimming cost V 0 bases and J 5 bases; bases outside gene matches: 6. In nucleotides, the CDR3 is TGTGCCACCAGTGATTTGGTAGCGGGAGTGCGGGAGACCCAGTACTTC. It is translated as CATSDLVAGVRETQYF.

The table lists this clone with a count of one. The V gene is TRBV7-2, the J gene TRBJ1-2; TRBD1 matches at 7 bases. Unmatched junction bases numbered 9, after V lost 11 bases and J lost 0 bases. CDR1 and CDR2 from the germline V gene are SGHTA and FQGNSA. This CDR3 region has 14 residues. CDR3 region: CAASRDRSNYGYTF. The DNA for the CDR3 is TGTGCCGCATCTAGGGACAGATCTAACTATGGCTACACCTTC.

Only one count was recorded for this clone. This chain links TRBV5-1 with TRBJ1-1; D gene uncertain. The germline V gene has CDR1 SGHRS and CDR2 YFSETQ. The germline V and J ends were trimmed by 4 bases and 2 bases, with 15 bases remaining between them. This CDR3 spans 15 amino acids. Here the CDR3 DNA reads TGCGCCAGCAGCCTAACTCCCGCGCGAAACACTGAAGCTTTCTTT. Residues: CASSLTPARNTEAFF.

Written as DNA, the CDR3 is TGTGCCAGCAGCTCCGTGGGGGGGAGGACTGAAGCTTTCTTT. Its protein product is CASSSVGGRTEAFF. This chain links TRBV7-9 with TRBJ1-1; weak D call: TRBD1 (5 bases). V lost 4 bases and J 5 bases, leaving 14 bases between the germline ends. Germline V gives CDR1 SEHNR, CDR2 FQNEAQ (reference sequence). CDR3 length: 14 residues.

The chain combines TRBV10-3 with TRBJ1-4, with D uncertain. The CDR3 has 14 amino acids. V was trimmed by 2 bases and J by 3 bases, leaving 7 bases between them. CDR1 is ENHRY and CDR2 is SYGVKD in the germline V gene. In nucleotides, the CDR3 is TGTGCCATCAGTGAGGCAGGATCTAATGAAAAACTGTTTTTT. This sequence encodes CAISEAGSNEKLFF.

This chain uses TRBV5-1 with TRBJ1-2, with 7 bases fitting TRBD1. The V gene's germline CDR1 is SGHRS and CDR2 YFSETQ. V lost 0 bases and J lost 6; bases outside the gene matches: 8. The CDR3 sequence is 15 residues long. CDR3 in amino acids: CASSLVRDSGHGYTF. The CDR3 DNA is TGCGCCAGCAGCTTGGTACGGGACAGCGGGCATGGCTACACCTTC. The variable domain in full, with the rest retrieved from reference TRBV5-1 and TRBJ1-2, is KAGVTQTPRYLIKTRGQQVTLSCSPISGHRSVSWYQQTPGQGLQFLFEYFSETQRNKGNFPGRFSGRQFSNSRSEMNVSTLELGDSALYLCASSLVRDSGHGYTFGSGTRLTVV.

The chain uses TRBV28 and TRBJ2-3; 11 nucleotides match TRBD2. This CDR3 has 15 amino acids. Per germline, CDR1 MDHEN and CDR2 SYDVKM. V shed 7 bases, J shed 0 bases, and the junction held 3 bases outside the gene matches. CDR3 in DNA: TGTGCCAGCAAAACTAGCGGGAGTAGCACAGATACGCAGTATTTT. It is translated as CASKTSGSSTDTQYF. Supplemented by reference TRBV28 and TRBJ2-3, the full variable domain reads DVKVTQSSRYLVKRTGEKVFLECVQDMDHENMFWYRQDPGLGLRLIYFSYDVKMKEKGDIPEGYSVSREKKERFSLILESASTNQTSMYLCASKTSGSSTDTQYFGPGTRLTVL.

The chain employs TRBV5-4 and TRBJ2-3; the match to TRBD1 covers 7 bases. The V gene end was trimmed by 1 base and the J gene end by 2 bases; junction bases not matched to a gene: 4. CDR3 length: 15 residues. Germline CDR1 SGHNT, CDR2 YYREEE (reference sequence). This chain's CDR3 is CASSLYRGPTDTQYF. The CDR3 region has the DNA TGTGCCAGCAGCTTGTACAGGGGCCCCACAGATACGCAGTATTTT. Based on the CDR3 plus reference TRBV5-4 and TRBJ2-3, the full variable domain is ETGVTQSPTHLIKTRGQQVTLRCSSQSGHNTVSWYQQALGQGPQFIFQYYREEENGRGNFPPRFSGLQFPNYSSELNVNALELDDSALYLCASSLYRGPTDTQYFGPGTRLTVL.

The V gene is TRBV30, the J gene TRBJ1-2; D possibly corresponds to TRBD1 (5 bases). Germline V gene data show CDR1 as GTSNPN and CDR2 as SVGIG (reference sequence). The CDR3 runs to 12 residues. The germline V and J ends were trimmed by 1 base and 4 bases, with 7 bases remaining between them. CDR3 residues: CAWSARVYGYTF. The CDR3 DNA follows: TGTGCCTGGAGTGCCAGGGTCTATGGCTACACCTTC.